This T cell receptor beta chain was sequenced in a study of blood T cell repertoires in COVID-19. Between the trimmed V and J ends, which lost 5 bases and 1 base, there was a span of 11 bases. Germline values: CDR1 MGHDK, CDR2 SYGVNS. This CDR3 contains 14 residues. Original processing notes: Amplified reference gene primers provided the basis for estimating nucleated cell counts. Profiled with immunoSEQ multiplex PCR; TCRdb holds only in-frame clones, not every one. The V and J calls and clone size are taken from that table; D and trimming were inferred from the DNA. The table shows approximately 150,000 clones, with over 75% occurring only once.

The sequence came from a man between 60 and 75 years old with active or convalescent COVID-19. J is TRBJ1-1 and V is TRBV25-1; possibly TRBD1 for D (6 bases). Specimen: peripheral blood. For the CDR3, the DNA is TGTGCCAGCAGTCCTCCGACAGGGAACACTGAAGCTTTCTTT. Translated: CASSPPTGNTEAFF.